The 2 T cell receptor beta chains below come from one sample, sequenced in a study of blood T cell repertoires in COVID-19. This table comes from immunoSEQ multiplex PCR, and its TCRdb copy is limited to in-frame clones, with some not included. The sample lists roughly 52,000 clones, about nine tenths occurring once. The specimen sequenced was peripheral blood. All receptors come from a man in his sixties with active COVID-19.

The V and J genes are TRBV24-1 and TRBJ1-2, with D possibly TRBD1 on 5 matching bases. The CDR3 is 14 residues long. Looked up from germline, CDR1 is KGHDR and CDR2 is SFDVKD. V was clipped by 11 bases and J by 4 bases, with 19 bases between them. CDR3 loop: CAIWRDPFFYGYTF. Here the CDR3 DNA reads TGTGCCATCTGGAGGGACCCTTTTTTCTATGGCTACACCTTC.

The sample holds a few counts of this clone. The chain uses TRBV28 and TRBJ2-7; 10 nucleotides match TRBD2. Germline CDR1 reads MDHEN; CDR2 reads SYDVKM. The junction had 5 bases not matched to a gene; V was cut back by 3 bases and J by 3 bases. There are 15 residues in the CDR3. In nucleotides, the CDR3 is TGTGCCAGCAGTTTCCATAGCGGGAGGAGCTACGAGCAGTACTTC. Its translation: CASSFHSGRSYEQYF.